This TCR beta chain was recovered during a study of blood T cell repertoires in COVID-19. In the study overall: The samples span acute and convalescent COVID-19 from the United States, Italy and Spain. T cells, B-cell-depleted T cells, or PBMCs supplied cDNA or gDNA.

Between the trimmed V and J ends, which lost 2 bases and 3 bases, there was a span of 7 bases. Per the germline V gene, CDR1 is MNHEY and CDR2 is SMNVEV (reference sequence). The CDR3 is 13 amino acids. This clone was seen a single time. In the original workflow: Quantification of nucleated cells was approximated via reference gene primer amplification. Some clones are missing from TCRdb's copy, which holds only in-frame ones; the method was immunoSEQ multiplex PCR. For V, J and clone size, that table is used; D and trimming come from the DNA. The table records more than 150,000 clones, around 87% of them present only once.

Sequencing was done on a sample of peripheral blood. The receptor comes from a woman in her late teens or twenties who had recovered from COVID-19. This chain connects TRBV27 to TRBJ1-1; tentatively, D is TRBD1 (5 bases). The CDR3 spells CASSLGGDTEAFF. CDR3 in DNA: TGTGCCAGCAGTTTAGGAGGGGACACTGAAGCTTTCTTT.